One T cell receptor (beta chain) is described in this entry. Trimming took 1 base from V and 7 from J, leaving 11 bases between them. The CDR3 consists of 15 residues. Germline loops: CDR1 SGHVS, CDR2 FQNEAQ. This record belongs to a study of OX40 agonist ivuxolimab in advanced cancers. Clones were sequenced by immunoSEQ multiplex PCR, and TCRdb holds only the in-frame ones, with some missing. Among roughly 60,000 clones listed, approximately 86% were seen once. This receptor was identified in an adult with an advanced solid tumor such as melanoma, head and neck, liver or kidney cancer. This specimen was CD4+ or CD8+ T cells sorted from blood, taken in a trial of the OX40 agonist ivuxolimab. The V gene is TRBV7-8, the J gene TRBJ1-6, with D hard to call. Here the CDR3 DNA reads TGTGCCAGCAGCTTAGAGGCGCATAACAATTCACCCCTCCACTTT. Translation gives CASSLEAHNNSPLHF.